The source of this TCR beta chain is a study of blood T cells in healthy people across ages. A second PCR, run for roughly 7 to 12 cycles, used a sample-barcoded 5' primer plus a J-beta primer mix. MiXCR, applied by TCRdb to the 5' RACE reads, yields one record per CDR3 protein. This table has 1 million or so distinct CDR3 sequences, approximately 25% appearing once. With 0 bases removed from V and 10 bases from J, the gap between germline ends came to 19 bases. CDR1 SGHAT and CDR2 FQNNGV come from the germline V gene. The CDR3 loop spans 16 amino acids. The same specimen was also included in a second study, on T cells of mothers and their children.

Sequencing was done on a sample of blood. The receptor comes from a girl under 10 years old in good health. The chain uses TRBV11-2 and TRBJ2-1, with D perhaps being TRBD1 or TRBD2 (5 bases each). The DNA of the CDR3 is TGTGCCAGCAGCTTAGATCTAGGGACCGCGGTCTACGAGCAGTTCTTC. Amino acids: CASSLDLGTAVYEQFF.